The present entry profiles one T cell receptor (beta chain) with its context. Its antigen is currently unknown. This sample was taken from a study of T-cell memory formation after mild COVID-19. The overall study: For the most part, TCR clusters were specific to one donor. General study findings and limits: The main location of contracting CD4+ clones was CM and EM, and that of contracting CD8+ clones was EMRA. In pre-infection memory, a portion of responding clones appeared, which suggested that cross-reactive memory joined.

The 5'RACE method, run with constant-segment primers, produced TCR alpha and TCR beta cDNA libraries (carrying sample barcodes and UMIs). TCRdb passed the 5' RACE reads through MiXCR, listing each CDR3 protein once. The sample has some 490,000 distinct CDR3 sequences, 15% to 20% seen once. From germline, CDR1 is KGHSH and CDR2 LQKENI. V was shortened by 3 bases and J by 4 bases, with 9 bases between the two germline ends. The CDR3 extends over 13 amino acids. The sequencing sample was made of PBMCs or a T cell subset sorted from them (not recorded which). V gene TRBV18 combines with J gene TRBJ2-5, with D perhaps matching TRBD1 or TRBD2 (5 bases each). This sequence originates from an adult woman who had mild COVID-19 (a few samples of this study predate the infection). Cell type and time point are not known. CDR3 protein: CASSPRDGETQYF. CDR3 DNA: TGTGCCAGCTCACCCCGGGACGGAGAGACCCAGTACTTC.